This T cell receptor (beta chain) was retrieved from a study of tumor-infiltrating lymphocytes in localized non-small cell lung cancer. As for the study in general: From each patient, both tumor and uninvolved lung, non-adjacent to tumor, were sampled.

Method: immunoSEQ multiplex PCR; TCRdb's copy keeps in-frame clones and lacks some. The sample consists of over 9,500 clones, roughly 64% of them appearing once. Of note for this clone: Its antigen is currently unknown.

Study-level findings and limits: Different pieces of the same tissue went to different assays, confounding technical variation with intratumor heterogeneity.

Trimming stripped 2 bases from V and 8 bases from J, with 16 bases between. Germline assignment: CDR1 SGHRS and CDR2 YFSETQ. The CDR3 is 14 residues long. Sequences were obtained from lung tumor tissue. The genes are TRBV5-1 and TRBJ1-2; a possible D gene is TRBD1 (6 bases). The TCR originated in a human donor with non-small cell lung cancer. CDR3 nucleotides: TGCGCCAGCAGCTTTCAGGGGACAAAGGAGGGCTACACCTTC. Protein sequence: CASSFQGTKEGYTF.